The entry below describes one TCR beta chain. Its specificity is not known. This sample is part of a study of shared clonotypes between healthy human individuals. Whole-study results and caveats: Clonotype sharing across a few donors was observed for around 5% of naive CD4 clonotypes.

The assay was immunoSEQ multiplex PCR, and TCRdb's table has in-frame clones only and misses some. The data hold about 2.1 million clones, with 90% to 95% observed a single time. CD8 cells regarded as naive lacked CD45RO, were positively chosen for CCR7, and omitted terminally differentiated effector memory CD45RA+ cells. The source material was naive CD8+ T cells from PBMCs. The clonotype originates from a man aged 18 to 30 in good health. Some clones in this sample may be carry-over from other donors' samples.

CDR3 DNA: TGTGCCAGCAGCCAACTACCGGACAGTGAGGCTTTCTTT. Translated, it gives CASSQLPDSEAFF. The chain couples TRBV14 to TRBJ1-1; tentative D call: TRBD1 (6 bases). The CDR3 consists of 13 residues. In germline, CDR1 is SGHDN, CDR2 FVKESK. V was clipped by 2 bases and J by 11 bases, with 15 bases between them.